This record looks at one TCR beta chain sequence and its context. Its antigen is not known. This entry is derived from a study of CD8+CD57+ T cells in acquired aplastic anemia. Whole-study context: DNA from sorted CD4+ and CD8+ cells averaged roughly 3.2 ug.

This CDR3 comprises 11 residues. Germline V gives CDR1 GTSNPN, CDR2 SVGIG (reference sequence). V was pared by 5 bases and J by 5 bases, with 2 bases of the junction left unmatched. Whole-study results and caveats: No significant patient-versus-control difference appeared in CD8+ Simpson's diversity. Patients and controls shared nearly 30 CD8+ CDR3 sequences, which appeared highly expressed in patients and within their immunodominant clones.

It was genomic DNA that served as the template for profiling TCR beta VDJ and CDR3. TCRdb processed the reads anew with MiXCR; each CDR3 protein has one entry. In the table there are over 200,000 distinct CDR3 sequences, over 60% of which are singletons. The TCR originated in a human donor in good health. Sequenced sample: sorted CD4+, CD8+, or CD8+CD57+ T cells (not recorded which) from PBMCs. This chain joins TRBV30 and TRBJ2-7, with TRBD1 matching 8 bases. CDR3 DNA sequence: TGTGCCTGGCGGACAGGGCACGAGCAGTACTTC. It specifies CAWRTGHEQYF. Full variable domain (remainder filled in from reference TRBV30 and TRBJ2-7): SQTIHQWPATLVQPVGSPLSLECTVEGTSNPNLYWYRQAAGRGLQLLFYSVGIGQISSEVPQNLSASRPQDRQFILSSKKLLLSDSGFYLCAWRTGHEQYFGPGTRLTVT.